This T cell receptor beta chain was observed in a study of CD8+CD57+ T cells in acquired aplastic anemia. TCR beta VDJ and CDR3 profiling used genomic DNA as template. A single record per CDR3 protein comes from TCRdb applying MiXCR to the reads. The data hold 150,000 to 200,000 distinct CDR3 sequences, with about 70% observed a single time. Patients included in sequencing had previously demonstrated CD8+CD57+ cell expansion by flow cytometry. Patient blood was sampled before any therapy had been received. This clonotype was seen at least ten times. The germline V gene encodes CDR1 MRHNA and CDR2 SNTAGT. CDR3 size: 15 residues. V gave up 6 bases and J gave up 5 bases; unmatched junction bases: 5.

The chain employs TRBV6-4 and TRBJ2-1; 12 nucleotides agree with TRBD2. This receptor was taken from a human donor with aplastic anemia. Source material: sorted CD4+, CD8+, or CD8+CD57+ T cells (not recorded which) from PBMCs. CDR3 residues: CASSILAGGNNEQFF. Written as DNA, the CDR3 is TGTGCCAGCAGCATACTAGCGGGGGGAAACAATGAGCAGTTCTTC.